This entry concerns a single TCR beta chain. It lacks a known antigen. No base quality information exists; no much larger clone differs at one position. These data come from a study of CD8+ T cells in alopecia areata (dated by TCRdb to 2016 to 2018). For the study in its entirety: The treated patients, all with moderate-to-severe alopecia areata, were enrolled in an open-label pilot trial of oral tofacitinib given at 5 to 10 mg twice daily. immunoSEQ multiplex PCR using 35 Vbeta forward primers and 13 Jbeta reverse primers was used to amplify TCRbeta CDR3 regions. To study T cell clonal expansion in alopecia areata, the researchers applied high-throughput TCRbeta sequencing to both the C3H/HeJ mouse model and human patients. On the human side, TCRbeta sequencing was run on scalp tissue and on sorted CD4+ and CD8+ peripheral blood T cells from healthy controls and from alopecia areata patients with either patchy or totalis/universalis disease. Patients stayed on tofacitinib for 6 to 18 months and then had 6 months of follow-up off drug so that delayed response and recurrence could be assessed. Tofacitinib-treated patients had biopsies at baseline and at 4 and 24 weeks of treatment, with a later scalp biopsy in several patients. RNA was obtained with the PAXgene miRNA kit for fixed scalp, the miRNeasy kit for PBMCs, and the RNeasy kit for mouse skin. Clonality in the scalp was compared among normal scalp (n=4), patchy alopecia areata scalp (n=8), and alopecia totalis/universalis scalp (n=8). Findings and caveats that apply to the study as a whole: Compared with normal scalp, lesional scalp, particularly in alopecia totalis/universalis, had higher clonality and more expanded CD8+ clones, which suggests antigenic drive. Shared TCR sequences between patients were less evident than in mice, which may be partly attributable to HLA diversity in the patient population. Scalp TCR repertoire analysis is complicated because resident alphabeta T cells in normal human skin are also sequenced, whereas mouse skin is dominated by gammadelta T cells.

In light of the paper, this sample's time point label describes: baseline before oral tofacitinib. Peripheral blood and lesional scalp punch biopsies were obtained from patients with alopecia areata. PBMCs were isolated by density centrifugation and stained for CD3, CD4 and CD8, after which CD4+ and CD8+ T cells were sorted on a FACSAria. The protocol used for the library was the immunoSEQ multiplex PCR assay. RNA was extracted from all samples and reverse transcribed into cDNA, which served as template for TCR sequencing. First-strand cDNA was synthesized using SuperScript III with a 2:1 mix of oligo-dT and random hexamers. A synthetic immune receptor repertoire was used to measure amplification bias, and any remaining bias was corrected computationally. The authors' pipeline ran thus. Raw reads were preprocessed for error removal, and CDR3 was defined according to IMGT conventions as running from the conserved cysteine to phenylalanine. To get clonality, Shannon entropy was normalized by log2 of the number of productive unique TCRs and the result was subtracted from 1. CD4 or CD8 identity of scalp clones was inferred by cross-referencing scalp TCRbeta sequences with sorted blood CD4 and CD8 repertoires. The immuneACCESS repertoire file appears here via TCRdb, limited to in-frame rearrangements. These files lack a portion of the clones; in checked studies, under half of the deficit traces to unresolved V genes, and the cause of the others is not known. V and J calls and clone size are copied from that table; D and trimming were computed from the DNA. The sample data list 100,000 to 150,000 clones, and around three fifths of these were observed just once. The ten biggest clones cover 4.5% to 5.5% of the sample.

The sequence was collected from a human donor with alopecia areata. Material: CD4+ T cells sorted from blood, obtained at week 0.

The bases read TGCGCCAGCAGCCACAGACAGGGTACCGTTGAGCAGTTCTTC. Translated, this gives CASSHRQGTVEQFF. The rearranged segments are TRBV4-3 and TRBJ2-1; 7 central bases correspond to TRBD1. CDR1 is given as LGHNA and CDR2 as YSLEER, both from the germline V gene. Counted from cysteine to phenylalanine, this CDR3 has 14 amino acids. Only the CDR3 DNA is retained, 42 bases long and in frame from the first base. V has 3 bases trimmed and J has 9 bases trimmed; junction bases matching no gene number 8.